This TCR beta chain was identified in a study of shared clonotypes between healthy human individuals. The CDR3 contains 17 residues. Trimming cost V 10 bases and J 3 bases; bases outside gene matches: 13. The V gene's germline CDR1 is ENHRY and CDR2 SYGVKD. This clone was counted a single time. Libraries were prepared by immunoSEQ multiplex PCR; TCRdb keeps only in-frame clonotypes and omits some of them. The data contain 2,500,000 or so clones, about nine tenths of them singletons. This sequence was found in a man younger than 35 in good health. Some clones in this sample may be carry-over from other donors' samples. The sample was naive CD4+ T cells from PBMCs. Described subset: CD45RA+ positively selected. The rearrangement joins TRBV10-3 to TRBJ2-3; TRBD2 aligns across 13 bases. The DNA of the CDR3 is TGTGCCACAGAAACGACCGGGACTAGCGGGGAAACAGATACGCAGTATTTT. Its translation is CATETTGTSGETDTQYF.